These 32 T cell receptor beta chains share one sample of origin, sequenced in a study of blood T cell repertoires in COVID-19. Data came from immunoSEQ multiplex PCR; TCRdb stores just in-frame clones and leaves some out. The table has over 250,000 clones, about nine tenths seen once. The sequencing sample was made of PBMCs or T cells enriched from blood (not recorded which). These receptors all come from a man in his 60s who had recovered from COVID-19.

The rearrangement links TRBV7-8 to TRBJ1-4; D remains ambiguous. Germline V lookup: CDR1 SGHVS, CDR2 FQNEAQ. Trimming took off 5 bases at V and 1 base at J, with 8 bases between the two ends. This CDR3 is built from 14 residues. The CDR3 bases are TGTGCCAGCAGCGAAGGAGTAACTAATGAAAAACTGTTTTTT. Translated, it gives CASSEGVTNEKLFF.

The chain links TRBV6-2 or TRBV6-3 to TRBJ2-3; 11 positions agree with TRBD2. CDR1 and CDR2 (germline): MNHEY, SVGEGT. The CDR3 totals 16 residues. The V gene end was trimmed by 5 bases and the J gene end by 1 base; junction bases not matched to a gene: 5. The CDR3 coding sequence is TGTGCCAGCAGTCGACTAGCGGGGATTGGCACAGATACGCAGTATTTT. It is translated as CASSRLAGIGTDTQYF.

The rearrangement joins TRBV14 to TRBJ1-4; D remains ambiguous. The ends were cut back, 1 base at V and 8 bases at J, with 23 bases in the middle. The CDR3 consists of 18 residues. Germline lookup yields CDR1 SGHDN and CDR2 FVKESK. CDR3 loop: CASSQVWRSGTLGEKLFF. In nucleotides, the CDR3 is TGTGCCAGCAGCCAAGTCTGGAGGTCGGGTACCCTCGGAGAAAAACTGTTTTTT.

The chain links TRBV18 to TRBJ2-7; 7 nucleotides agree with TRBD1. Germline values: CDR1 KGHSH, CDR2 LQKENI. With 6 bases clipped from V and 0 bases from J, the junction kept 5 bases outside the gene matches. CDR3 length: 14 residues. The CDR3 DNA is TGTGCCAGCTCCACAGGGGCTGCCTCCTACGAGCAGTACTTC. This encodes CASSTGAASYEQYF. The full variable domain, completed using reference TRBV18 and TRBJ2-7, is NAGVMQNPRHLVRRRGQEARLRCSPMKGHSHVYWYRQLPEEGLKFMVYLQKENIIDESGMPKERFSAEFPKEGPSILRIQQVVRGDSAAYFCASSTGAASYEQYFGPGTRLTVT.

V is TRBV27 and J is TRBJ2-5; 8 nucleotides match TRBD2. The CDR3 consists of 15 residues. Losses at the gene ends were 6 bases for V and 3 bases for J; bases not matched to a gene: 9. The germline V gene has CDR1 MNHEY and CDR2 SMNVEV (reference sequence). CDR3 DNA: TGTGCCAGCAGCCCCCTCAGCGGGGGAAAAGAGACCCAGTACTTC. The encoded protein is CASSPLSGGKETQYF.

The chain couples TRBV19 to TRBJ1-5; 9 bases line up with TRBD1. Trimming cost V 5 bases and J 5 bases; bases outside gene matches: 4. The CDR3 has 14 residues. CDR1 LNHDA and CDR2 SQIVND come from the germline V gene (reference sequence). The CDR3 sequence: CASSEGQGYQPQHF. CDR3 DNA sequence: TGTGCCAGTAGTGAGGGACAGGGTTATCAGCCCCAGCATTTT.

The chain has TRBV30 and TRBJ2-4; D may be TRBD1 (6 bases). The CDR3 runs 12 residues. The V gene lost 1 base and the J gene lost 11 bases, with 12 bases spanning the gap. Germline V lookup: CDR1 GTSNPN, CDR2 SVGIG (reference sequence). The CDR3 DNA follows: TGTGCCTGGAGTGGGGTACAGGGAGTTCAGTACTTC. Translation: CAWSGVQGVQYF.

The chain uses TRBV15 and TRBJ1-3; D possibly corresponds to TRBD1 (6 bases). Trimming cost V 2 bases and J 2 bases, with 10 bases left between them. The CDR3 has 15 residues. The germline gives CDR1 LNHNV, CDR2 YYDKDF (reference sequence). The CDR3 sequence is CATSRSPGAGNTIYF. The CDR3, as DNA: TGTGCCACCAGCAGAAGTCCAGGGGCTGGAAACACCATATATTTT.

The rearrangement joins TRBV5-6 to TRBJ1-2; 10 nucleotides agree with TRBD1. This CDR3 has 17 amino acids. CDR1 is SGHDT and CDR2 is YYEEEE in the germline V gene. Trimming took 1 base from V and 2 from J; bases not matched to a gene: 8. The CDR3 sequence: CASSLPGTGENNYGYTF. CDR3 nucleotides: TGTGCCAGCAGCTTGCCCGGGACAGGGGAGAACAACTATGGCTACACCTTC.

The chain joins TRBV7-9 to TRBJ2-3; tentatively, D is TRBD1 (8 bases). V was pared by 0 bases and J by 8 bases, with 12 bases between. CDR3 length: 14 residues. Germline V gene lookup returns CDR1 SEHNR and CDR2 FQNEAQ (reference sequence). The CDR3 coding sequence is TGTGCCAGCAGCTTAGCGTACAGGGGGGGTACGCAGTATTTT. This codes for CASSLAYRGGTQYF.

V gene TRBV7-6 combines with J gene TRBJ2-5, with D possibly TRBD2 on 6 matching bases. Germline V gives CDR1 SGHVS, CDR2 FNYEAQ. The CDR3 is made up of 15 amino acids. Trimming removed 5 bases at V and 5 bases at J, with 18 bases between. This CDR3 reads CASSGLGSGQETQYF. CDR3 nucleotide sequence: TGTGCCAGCAGCGGACTCGGGAGCGGGCAGGAGACCCAGTACTTC.

The J gene is TRBJ1-1, the V gene TRBV5-1, with D unclear. Germline assignment: CDR1 SGHRS and CDR2 YFSETQ. The CDR3 has 15 residues. The V end lost 1 base, the J end lost 1 base, and 11 bases lay between the germline ends. The CDR3 region has the DNA TGCGCCAGCAGCTTGACGGGAGAAGGGAACACTGAAGCTTTCTTT. It is translated as CASSLTGEGNTEAFF. Full variable domain (outside the CDR3, taken from reference TRBV5-1 and TRBJ1-1): KAGVTQTPRYLIKTRGQQVTLSCSPISGHRSVSWYQQTPGQGLQFLFEYFSETQRNKGNFPGRFSGRQFSNSRSEMNVSTLELGDSALYLCASSLTGEGNTEAFFGQGTRLTVV.

V gene TRBV3-1 (or the pseudogene TRBV3-2) combines with J gene TRBJ1-2; 9 bases are a match to TRBD1. The CDR3 consists of 13 residues. J was trimmed by 6 bases and V by 4 bases; bases with no gene match: 3. Germline V gene lookup returns CDR1 LGHDT and CDR2 YNNKEL (reference sequence). DNA for the CDR3: TGTGCCAGCAGCCTACAGGGGGCCCATGGCTACACCTTC. It encodes CASSLQGAHGYTF.

The rearrangement joins TRBV4-1 to TRBJ2-3; D is unclear. This CDR3 spans 15 amino acids. V lost 0 bases, J lost 5 bases, and 12 bases lay in between. From germline, CDR1 is MGHRA and CDR2 YSYEKL. The CDR3 region is CASSQDPGSKDTQYF. The CDR3, as DNA: TGCGCCAGCAGCCAAGATCCGGGTTCGAAAGATACGCAGTATTTT.

This chain connects TRBV19 to TRBJ2-3, with D possibly TRBD2 on 5 matching bases. V was pared by 4 bases and J by 5 bases, with 13 bases between. Germline values: CDR1 LNHDA, CDR2 SQIVND (reference sequence). The CDR3 length is 14 residues. DNA of the CDR3: TGTGCCAGTAGTAATACGGGGTGGCAAGATACGCAGTATTTT. This encodes CASSNTGWQDTQYF.

V is TRBV19 and J is TRBJ2-7; D is possibly TRBD2 (5 bases). V shed 10 bases and J shed 0 bases, with 16 bases lying between them. The CDR3 is 14 residues long. The germline CDR1 and CDR2 sequences are LNHDA and SQIVND (reference sequence). The CDR3 sequence is CATSAGRSSYEQYF. The CDR3 DNA sequence: TGTGCCACGTCGGCGGGTAGGAGCTCCTACGAGCAGTACTTC.

This clone was seen a few times. CDR3 nucleotides: TGTGCCAGCAGCTATGCCACCGGGACAGGGAAGAACAATGAGCAGTTCTTC. Protein sequence: CASSYATGTGKNNEQFF. The genes are TRBV7-9 and TRBJ2-1; TRBD1 agrees at 9 bases. Per germline, CDR1 SEHNR and CDR2 FQNEAQ (reference sequence). V shed 4 bases, J shed 5 bases, and the junction held 12 bases outside the gene matches. CDR3 size: 17 residues.

This rearrangement joins TRBV11-2 to TRBJ1-4; D not certain. CDR3 length: 13 amino acids. V lost 6 bases and J lost 6, with 11 bases in between. The germline CDR1 and CDR2 sequences are SGHAT and FQNNGV. This CDR3 is CASSFYRDEKLFF. CDR3 coding DNA: TGTGCCAGCAGTTTTTACCGGGATGAAAAACTGTTTTTT.

The chain employs TRBV7-3 and TRBJ2-7, with 12 bases identical to TRBD2. V shed 3 bases and J 4 bases; nucleotides not matched to a gene: 4. This CDR3 contains 15 residues. Looked up from germline, CDR1 is SGHTA and CDR2 is FQGTGA. CDR3 DNA sequence: TGTGCCAGCAGCTTGACTAGCGGGAGCGGGTACGAGCAGTACTTC. This codes for CASSLTSGSGYEQYF. The full variable domain, completed using reference TRBV7-3 and TRBJ2-7, is GAGVSQTPSNKVTEKGKYVELRCDPISGHTALYWYRQSLGQGPEFLIYFQGTGAADDSGLPNDRFFAVRPEGSVSTLKIQRTERGDSAVYLCASSLTSGSGYEQYFGPGTRLTVT.

The rearrangement links TRBV2 to TRBJ2-1; TRBD2 matches 15 bases. Germline V gene data show CDR1 as SNHLY and CDR2 as FYNNEI. This CDR3 has 22 residues. J was trimmed by 0 bases and V by 6 bases; bases with no gene match: 18. The CDR3 loop reads CASSPTGTSGGYVSSSYNEQFF. CDR3 bases: TGTGCCAGCAGCCCGACCGGGACTAGCGGGGGGTACGTATCGAGCTCCTACAATGAGCAGTTCTTC.

This clone came up a few times. This same CDR3 is encoded by further DNA sequences in the sample. The rearrangement links TRBV7-2 to TRBJ1-2; 8 positions match TRBD1. Germline V CDR1 and CDR2: SGHTA, FQGNSA. The CDR3 is made up of 13 amino acids. Trimming took 1 base from V and 5 from J; bases not matched to a gene: 0. The CDR3 loop reads CASSLDRGYGYTF. CDR3 coding DNA: TGTGCCAGCAGCTTAGACAGGGGGTATGGCTACACCTTC.

V and J are TRBV6-5 and TRBJ1-2, with D uncertain. Trimming took 6 bases from V and 4 from J, leaving 12 bases between them. Per the germline V gene, CDR1 is MNHEY and CDR2 is SVGAGI. The CDR3 loop spans 13 amino acids. The DNA for the CDR3 is TGTGCCAGCAGACAGCCAGATTCCTATGGCTACACCTTC. Its translation is CASRQPDSYGYTF.

The V and J genes are TRBV6-5 and TRBJ2-7, with D possibly matching TRBD2 (5 bases). This CDR3 spans 15 amino acids. CDR1 is MNHEY and CDR2 is SVGAGI in the germline V gene. The V end lost 7 bases, the J end lost 4 bases, and 20 bases lay between the germline ends. For the CDR3, the DNA is TGTGCCAGCACCCCCCCCGGGATGGGAGCGTACGAGCAGTACTTC. It codes for CASTPPGMGAYEQYF.

The rearrangement uses TRBV3-1 (or the pseudogene TRBV3-2) and TRBJ1-4; TRBD1 is a possible D gene (5 bases). Germline CDR1 and CDR2: LGHDT and YNNKEL (reference sequence). The V and J ends lost 4 bases and 8 bases respectively, with 17 bases between them. The CDR3 spans 15 residues. CDR3: CASSPRQGWEEKLFF. DNA for the CDR3: TGTGCCAGCAGCCCCCGGCAGGGCTGGGAAGAAAAACTGTTTTTT.

The rearrangement uses TRBV2 and TRBJ2-2; D not resolved. The germline gives CDR1 SNHLY, CDR2 FYNNEI. The V gene lost 4 bases and the J gene lost 6 bases, with 6 bases spanning the gap. CDR3 length equals 12 residues. CDR3 bases: TGTGCCAGCAGTGGCGACTCCGGGGAGCTGTTTTTT. It is translated as CASSGDSGELFF.

This chain connects TRBV4-1 to TRBJ1-5; a weak D match, TRBD1 (6 bases). The germline V and J ends were trimmed by 3 bases and 1 base, with 13 bases remaining between them. This CDR3 region has 16 residues. Germline loops: CDR1 MGHRA, CDR2 YSYEKL. The CDR3 DNA is TGCGCCAGCAGCCAGGGGCGGACAGAAAGCAATCAGCCCCAGCATTTT. It is translated as CASSQGRTESNQPQHF.

This clone appeared a single time. The V gene is TRBV2, the J gene TRBJ2-7, with a tentative D call TRBD1 (6 bases). V was clipped by 6 bases and J by 1 base, with 10 bases between them. This CDR3 is built from 13 residues. Germline CDR1 and CDR2: SNHLY and FYNNEI. The CDR3: CASRKQGSYEQYF. CDR3 nucleotides: TGTGCCAGCAGAAAACAGGGATCCTACGAGCAGTACTTC.

V gene TRBV27 combines with J gene TRBJ1-4; D perhaps matches TRBD1 (6 bases). V was cut by 7 bases and J by 2 bases, with 11 bases left in between. This CDR3 has 14 residues. CDR1 and CDR2 (germline): MNHEY, SMNVEV (reference sequence). CDR3 in DNA: TGTGCCAGCACAAACAGGGCCACTAATGAAAAACTGTTTTTT. Translated: CASTNRATNEKLFF.

The chain combines TRBV10-3 with TRBJ1-2; D unresolved. This CDR3 spans 12 amino acids. Germline V gene data show CDR1 as ENHRY and CDR2 as SYGVKD. V was trimmed by 4 bases and J by 4 bases, leaving 7 bases between them. CDR3 protein: CAISGPSYGYTF. DNA of the CDR3: TGTGCCATCAGTGGGCCGTCCTATGGCTACACCTTC.

J is TRBJ2-2 and V is TRBV27, with a weak D call TRBD2 (6 bases). V gave up 5 bases and J gave up 6 bases, with 10 bases separating them. This CDR3 is 13 amino acids long. CDR1 and CDR2 from the germline V gene are MNHEY and SMNVEV (reference sequence). As DNA, the CDR3 is TGTGCCAGCAGTCTTAGCGGTCCCGGGGAGCTGTTTTTT. Its protein product is CASSLSGPGELFF.

V gene TRBV14 combines with J gene TRBJ1-5, with 10 bases matching TRBD1. The CDR3 runs 17 residues. Germline CDR1 SGHDN, CDR2 FVKESK. The V gene end was trimmed by 4 bases and the J gene end by 1 base; junction bases not matched to a gene: 7. The DNA of the CDR3 is TGTGCCAGCAGCCCACCGGGGACAGGGGTCAGCAATCAGCCCCAGCATTTT. Amino acid sequence: CASSPPGTGVSNQPQHF.

The chain links TRBV4-1 to TRBJ2-1; 9 bases align to TRBD2. The V gene end was trimmed by 7 bases and the J gene end by 4 bases; junction bases not matched to a gene: 11. CDR1 and CDR2 (germline): MGHRA, YSYEKL. The CDR3 extends over 16 amino acids. The CDR3 nucleotides are TGCGCCAGCAAAACTTCAGGTAGCGGGAGTTACAATGAGCAGTTCTTC. As protein: CASKTSGSGSYNEQFF.